This T cell receptor beta chain emerged from a study of CD8 T cells in ankylosing spondylitis. Study conclusions and caveats: Before this, some motif variants had been reported in reactive arthritis synovial fluid and blood. Ankylosing spondylitis blood appeared to be characterized by a TCR beta motif of about eight highly homologous variants.

This clonotype was counted many times. Its target is not known. In TCRdb, the 5' RACE reads were re-called with MiXCR into one record per CDR3 protein. The data show around 150,000 distinct CDR3 sequences, about 17% seen once. V shed 9 bases and J 7 bases; nucleotides not matched to a gene: 9. The CDR3 sequence is 13 residues long. CDR1 MNHEY and CDR2 SMNVEV come from the germline V gene (reference sequence). The sequenced sample was blood, either unsorted or a sorted T cell fraction (not recorded which). V and J are TRBV27 and TRBJ2-7, with 10 positions matching TRBD1. The receptor's source is a male donor with ankylosing spondylitis or in good health (not recorded which). CDR3 residues: CASRGQGRSEQYF. DNA for the CDR3: TGTGCCAGTAGGGGACAGGGGAGAAGTGAGCAGTACTTC.